This TCR beta chain was captured in a study of shared clonotypes between healthy human individuals. Study results and limitations: Memory subsets generally showed smaller estimated richness than naive subsets did. The authors sampled blood alone, and tissue repertoires likely differ.

This was a deep-level run. Investigators spread the genomic DNA of each subset evenly over several immunoSEQ plates. Some clones are missing from TCRdb's copy, which holds only in-frame ones; the method was immunoSEQ multiplex PCR. The sample has 2 million to 2.5 million clones; around 92% are singletons. The germline gives CDR1 SGDLS, CDR2 YYNGEE. The length of the CDR3 is 15 residues. V was pared by 0 bases and J by 4 bases, with 13 bases between. With respect to this clone: Its antigen is currently unknown.

The clonotype comes from a man between 18 and 29 years old in good health. Some clones in this sample may be carry-over from other donors' samples. The rearrangement uses TRBV9 and TRBJ2-5; D remains unclear. Sequences were obtained from naive CD4+ T cells from PBMCs. Subset in this sample: CD45RA+ positively selected. The CDR3 DNA reads as TGTGCCAGCAGCGTAGGCTGGACCTATACAGAGACCCAGTACTTC. Translated, it gives CASSVGWTYTETQYF.